This entry lists 5 T cell receptor beta chains sequenced from one sample in a study of cytomegalovirus exposure and HLA in healthy donors. The PCR contained 60 Vbeta and 13 Jbeta primers. Some clones are missing from TCRdb's copy, which holds only in-frame ones; the method was immunoSEQ multiplex PCR. The sample includes tens of thousands of clones, just over 85% of them seen just once. Sequencing was done on a sample of PBMCs. Receptors were obtained from a woman aged 40-49 years in good health and CMV-seropositive.

V gene TRBV5-1 combines with J gene TRBJ2-5; 10 bases agree with TRBD2. Germline V gene lookup returns CDR1 SGHRS and CDR2 YFSETQ. The length of the CDR3 is 17 residues. With V trimmed by 0 bases and J by 2 bases, 7 bases remained unmatched. CDR3 amino acids: CASSLAGSGGAQETQYF. The CDR3 DNA reads TGCGCCAGCAGCTTGGCCGGCAGCGGGGGGGCACAAGAGACCCAGTACTTC.

The chain uses TRBV5-4 and TRBJ1-5; D remains unclear. The CDR3 covers 13 residues. The germline V gene encodes CDR1 SGHNT and CDR2 YYREEE (reference sequence). Between the trimmed V and J ends, which lost 4 bases and 4 bases, there was a span of 9 bases. The CDR3 sequence is CASSRSANQPQHF. CDR3 DNA sequence: TGTGCCAGCAGCCGTTCAGCGAATCAGCCCCAGCATTTT.

This clone is categorized as medium-sized. The chain is built from TRBV4-3 and TRBJ2-2, with D hard to call. The germline V gene has CDR1 LGHNA and CDR2 YSLEER. This CDR3 has 15 residues. V was trimmed by 1 base and J by 1 base, leaving 7 bases between them. CDR3 sequence (DNA): TGCGCCAGCAGCCAAGGCCTAGAGAACACCGGGGAGCTGTTTTTT. This translates into CASSQGLENTGELFF.

V and J are TRBV7-2 and TRBJ1-4; tentative D call: TRBD1 (5 bases). The V gene lost 1 base and the J gene lost 6 bases, with 12 bases spanning the gap. CDR1 SGHTA and CDR2 FQGNSA come from the germline V gene. CDR3 length: 15 residues. CDR3 sequence: CASSLGGGLYEKLFF. The CDR3 bases are TGTGCCAGCAGCTTAGGGGGGGGATTATATGAAAAACTGTTTTTT.

The chain couples TRBV15 to TRBJ1-2; D might be TRBD1 (5 bases). V dropped 4 bases and J dropped 7 bases, with 22 bases sitting between them. Germline-derived CDR1 and CDR2 are LNHNV and YYDKDF (reference sequence). The CDR3 contains 16 residues. As DNA, the CDR3 is TGTGCCACCAGCAACACCCGGGGGGGTCCCTTGGTTGGCTACACCTTC. Amino acids: CATSNTRGGPLVGYTF.